One sample yielded the 27 T cell receptor beta chains listed below, sequenced in a study of cytotoxic CD8 clonotypes in ibrutinib-treated CLL. Assay used: immunoSEQ multiplex PCR; TCRdb lists only in-frame clones, some missing. Of more than 50,000 clones in the sample, 57% were seen once. Here the sequenced sample was PBMCs, taken after 12 months of ibrutinib treatment. These receptor sequences come from a human donor with chronic lymphocytic leukemia.

The chain carries TRBV30 and TRBJ2-6, with TRBD1 matching 8 bases. The trim removed 8 bases at V and 0 bases at J, leaving 12 bases unmatched. The CDR3 runs 17 residues. CDR1 and CDR2 (germline): GTSNPN, SVGIG (reference sequence). Written as DNA, the CDR3 is TGTGCCGGGGGGCACGGACAGGGAAACTCTGGGGCCAACGTCCTGACTTTC. Translating gives CAGGHGQGNSGANVLTF.

This clone appeared many times. The chain couples TRBV29-1 to TRBJ2-1; 14 bases map to TRBD2. The length of the CDR3 is 15 residues. Per germline, CDR1 SQVTM and CDR2 ANQGSEA. The V gene end was trimmed by 7 bases and the J gene end by 8 bases; junction bases not matched to a gene: 10. The CDR3 nucleotides are TGCAGCGCCGAGGGGGGACTAGCGGGAGTGGATGAGCAGTTCTTC. The encoded protein is CSAEGGLAGVDEQFF.

The V call is TRBV19, the J call TRBJ2-1; no reliable D call. Germline V gene data show CDR1 as LNHDA and CDR2 as SQIVND (reference sequence). This CDR3 comprises 14 residues. Trimming removed 7 bases at V and 5 bases at J, with 15 bases between. The CDR3 loop is CASTTTWVHNEQFF. The CDR3 DNA is TGTGCCAGTACAACCACGTGGGTGCACAATGAGCAGTTCTTC.

V is TRBV10-3 and J is TRBJ1-4, with D tentatively TRBD1 (6 bases). The ends were cut back, 3 bases at V and 8 bases at J, with 7 bases in the middle. Germline V lookup: CDR1 ENHRY, CDR2 SYGVKD. This CDR3 is built from 12 residues. CDR3 sequence (DNA): TGTGCCATCAGTGAAAGGGGGGAAAAACTGTTTTTT. Translating gives CAISERGEKLFF.

This clone occurred many times. The rearrangement joins TRBV10-1 to TRBJ1-5, with D hard to call. The CDR3 is 14 amino acids. Trimming removed 2 bases from V and 1 base from J, with 6 bases in between. CDR1 is WNHNN and CDR2 is SYGVQD in the germline V gene (reference sequence). In DNA, the CDR3 is TGCGCCAGCAGTGAGGTGGGCAGCAATCAGCCCCAGCATTTT. It yields the protein CASSEVGSNQPQHF.

The chain links TRBV10-2 to TRBJ1-5; D call uncertain. The CDR3 runs 12 residues. Germline V CDR1 and CDR2: WSHSY, SAAADI. Trimming cost V 2 bases and J 5 bases, with 4 bases left between them. In DNA form, the CDR3 reads TGCGCCAGCAGTGAGGGGTATCAGCCCCAGCATTTT. Translated: CASSEGYQPQHF.

On this clone: With a much larger clone just one base away, this may be a read error. J is TRBJ2-3 and V is TRBV2, with 8 bases matching TRBD2. This CDR3 spans 14 amino acids. Germline-derived CDR1 and CDR2 are SNHLY and FYNNEI. The CDR3 DNA reads as TGTGCCAACAGTCCCGAGCGGGGGATAGATACGCAGTATTTT. It codes for CANSPERGIDTQYF.

This chain uses TRBV7-9 with TRBJ1-4; 9 nucleotides align to TRBD1. Germline CDR1 reads SEHNR; CDR2 reads FQNEAQ (reference sequence). V was pared by 7 bases and J by 7 bases, with 7 bases of the junction left unmatched. The CDR3 loop spans 14 amino acids. The CDR3: CASTLGTGTEKLFF. CDR3 bases: TGTGCCAGCACTCTGGGGACAGGGACTGAAAAACTGTTTTTT.

By sample fraction, this clone is medium-sized. The chain combines TRBV7-9 with TRBJ1-1; unclear D gene. The V gene's germline CDR1 is SEHNR and CDR2 FQNEAQ (reference sequence). This CDR3 region has 12 residues. The V end lost 2 bases, the J end lost 8 bases, and 9 bases lay between the germline ends. The CDR3 spells CASSLPGTEAFF. Here the CDR3 DNA reads TGTGCCAGCAGCTTACCGGGCACGGAAGCTTTCTTT.

Only a few counts were recorded for this clone. The J gene is TRBJ1-4, the V gene TRBV10-1, with 7 bases identical to TRBD1. The germline V gene encodes CDR1 WNHNN and CDR2 SYGVQD (reference sequence). The CDR3 is 19 amino acids. V was clipped by 2 bases and J by 8 bases; unmatched bases: 20. Here the CDR3 DNA reads TGCGCCAGCAGTGAGCCCGGGTCTATGACAGGGAGGGGTAGCGAAAAACTGTTTTTT. Encoded protein: CASSEPGSMTGRGSEKLFF.

The chain links TRBV5-6 to TRBJ1-2, with TRBD1 as a possible D gene (5 bases). The germline V and J ends were trimmed by 6 bases and 7 bases, with 19 bases remaining between them. Germline CDR1 SGHDT, CDR2 YYEEEE. The CDR3 consists of 14 residues. The CDR3 DNA follows: TGTGCCAGCACCCTTGGACAAGGGCTTGGTGGCTACACCTTC. Amino acids: CASTLGQGLGGYTF.

This clone was recorded many times. This chain connects TRBV5-1 to TRBJ1-1; 9 bases line up with TRBD1. V dropped 5 bases and J dropped 5; count of bases not matched to a gene: 10. Germline loops: CDR1 SGHRS, CDR2 YFSETQ. This CDR3 has 15 residues. This CDR3 reads CASRLLGQGGTEAFF. CDR3 in DNA: TGCGCCAGCAGACTGTTGGGACAGGGTGGAACTGAAGCTTTCTTT.

This clone showed up just a few times. The CDR3 loop reads CASTPQGGGETQYF. CDR3 DNA sequence: TGTGCCAGCACACCACAGGGGGGAGGAGAGACCCAGTACTTC. This chain joins TRBV21-1 and TRBJ2-5; the table's D call of TRBD1 was not tested on the DNA. TRBV21-1 is labeled a pseudogene. The CDR3 is 14 residues long.

The chain links TRBV6-1 to TRBJ2-7; D ambiguous. V was pared by 8 bases and J by 11 bases, with 16 bases between. Germline CDR1 is MNHNS and CDR2 is SASEGT. The CDR3 is 11 amino acids. CDR3 sequence (DNA): TGTGCCAGCGATTTCGACCAGGTGGAGTACTTC. Its translation: CASDFDQVEYF.

CDR3 bases: TGTGCCAGCAGCTTAGTAGGTAGCGGGGGCGGTGAGCAGTACGTC. Translation: CASSLVGSGGGEQYV. The rearrangement links TRBV11-2 to TRBJ2-7, with TRBD2 matching 9 bases. V was clipped by 1 base and J by 7 bases; unmatched bases: 8. Germline V gives CDR1 SGHAT, CDR2 FQNNGV. This CDR3 has 15 amino acids.

This clone showed up just once. The V call is TRBV6-5, the J call TRBJ1-1; 9 bases agree with TRBD1. V lost 2 bases to trimming and J lost 5 bases; unmatched junction nucleotides: 6. The CDR3 totals 15 residues. Looked up from germline, CDR1 is MNHEY and CDR2 is SVGAGI. CDR3 sequence reads: CASSYVGTGWTEAFF. In DNA, the CDR3 is TGTGCCAGCAGTTACGTAGGGACAGGGTGGACTGAAGCTTTCTTT.

This clone is medium-sized within its sample. The rearrangement joins TRBV19 to TRBJ1-2; TRBD1 aligns across 7 bases. CDR1 and CDR2 from the germline V gene are LNHDA and SQIVND (reference sequence). J was trimmed by 6 bases and V by 5 bases; bases with no gene match: 15. The CDR3 contains 16 residues. CDR3 in DNA: TGTGCCAGTAGTCAGGGGGAAGGGGGCGCTAAGAATGGCTACACCTTC. As protein: CASSQGEGGAKNGYTF.

V and J are TRBV28 and TRBJ1-1, with D hard to call. CDR3 length equals 15 residues. The V end lost 2 bases, the J end lost 2 bases, and 12 bases lay between the germline ends. CDR1 is MDHEN, CDR2 SYDVKM, per germline. This chain's CDR3 is CASSLNPPQNTEAFF. The CDR3 nucleotides are TGTGCCAGCAGTTTAAACCCCCCACAAAACACTGAAGCTTTCTTT.

The chain combines TRBV30 with TRBJ2-2; D unclear. Trimming took off 2 bases at V and 3 bases at J, with 7 bases between the two ends. The CDR3 runs to 13 residues. Germline V CDR1 and CDR2: GTSNPN, SVGIG (reference sequence). CDR3 residues: CAWSPGHTGELFF. The CDR3 nucleotides read TGTGCCTGGAGTCCTGGTCACACCGGGGAGCTGTTTTTT.

The chain carries TRBV28 and TRBJ2-3, with D uncertain. Germline CDR1 and CDR2: MDHEN and SYDVKM. Trimming removed 5 bases at V and 1 base at J, with 19 bases between. The CDR3 is 17 amino acids. CDR3 sequence (DNA): TGTGCCAGCAGTCGCCCTACATTGACCGGCGGCACAGATACGCAGTATTTT. This codes for CASSRPTLTGGTDTQYF.

Notes on this clone: The identical CDR3 is also encoded by other nucleotide sequences in the sample. The rearrangement links TRBV5-1 to TRBJ1-6; D remains ambiguous. Germline loops: CDR1 SGHRS, CDR2 YFSETQ. This CDR3 spans 13 amino acids. The V gene lost 0 bases and the J gene lost 6 bases, with 4 bases spanning the gap. CDR3 sequence reads: CASSLGPNSPLHF. For the CDR3, the DNA is TGCGCCAGCAGCTTGGGGCCTAATTCACCCCTCCACTTT.

The V gene is TRBV7-9, the J gene TRBJ1-5; D remains unclear. Per germline, CDR1 SEHNR and CDR2 FQNEAQ (reference sequence). The CDR3 spans 15 residues. V lost 7 bases and J lost 8, with 21 bases in between. The CDR3, as DNA: TGTGCCAGCAAAGAGGGAAGGAATCCCTGGGAGCCCCAGCATTTT. This gives the protein CASKEGRNPWEPQHF.

A single count supports this clone. The genes are TRBV28 and TRBJ1-1, with no clear D. The ends were cut back, 4 bases at V and 5 bases at J, with 17 bases in the middle. The CDR3 is 15 amino acids. Germline lookup yields CDR1 MDHEN and CDR2 SYDVKM. DNA of the CDR3: TGTGCCAGCAGTTATGCCCTTGGGGTGGGGACTGAAGCTTTCTTT. It codes for CASSYALGVGTEAFF.

The chain combines TRBV10-3 with TRBJ2-3; D unresolved. Germline CDR1 ENHRY, CDR2 SYGVKD. Trimming left V 10 bases short and J 4 bases short, with 12 bases between. This CDR3 is 12 amino acids long. The CDR3 here is CATNTLPDTQYF. In DNA form, the CDR3 reads TGTGCCACCAACACCCTCCCAGATACGCAGTATTTT.

This clone was found many times. The chain couples TRBV18 to TRBJ2-1; 13 bases match TRBD2. The CDR3 length is 18 residues. V lost 3 bases to trimming and J lost 6 bases; unmatched junction nucleotides: 11. From germline, CDR1 is KGHSH and CDR2 LQKENI. CDR3 DNA sequence: TGTGCCAGCTCACCGGTGATTCCGGGACTAGCGGGAACCAATGAGCAGTTCTTC. Encoded protein: CASSPVIPGLAGTNEQFF.

The chain recombines TRBV19 with TRBJ2-5; 13 nucleotides line up with TRBD2. Germline V gene lookup returns CDR1 LNHDA and CDR2 SQIVND (reference sequence). Germline trimming cut 8 bases from V and 4 bases from J; bases unmatched to any gene: 1. The CDR3 sequence is 13 residues long. As DNA, the CDR3 is TGTGCCAGTCGGACTAGCGGGGGAGAGACCCAGTACTTC. Protein: CASRTSGGETQYF.

This clone is medium-sized by share. This chain connects TRBV6-5 to TRBJ2-7, with D perhaps TRBD1 (5 bases). The CDR3 has 14 amino acids. The V and J ends lost 5 bases and 3 bases respectively, with 14 bases between them. CDR1 is MNHEY, CDR2 SVGAGI, per germline. As DNA, the CDR3 is TGTGCCAGCAGTGACAGTTCCTACAACTACGAGCAGTACTTC. Its translation is CASSDSSYNYEQYF.